This T cell receptor beta chain was retrieved from a study of blood T cell repertoires in COVID-19. Study-level background: Samples came from the United States, Italy and Spain, spanning acute and convalescent COVID-19. The cDNA or gDNA used as material had been derived from T cells, B-cell-depleted T cells, or PBMCs.

CDR3 size: 15 residues. Trimming left V 4 bases short and J 4 bases short, with 11 bases between. In germline, CDR1 is LGHDT, CDR2 YNNKEL (reference sequence). Profiling relied on immunoSEQ multiplex PCR, and the TCRdb table lists in-frame clones only, not all of them. The sample has 540,000 or so clones; about 89% are singletons. Sequenced material: peripheral blood. The receptor's source is a woman in her forties or fifties with COVID-19, enrolled during active disease. This sequence joins TRBV3-1 (or the pseudogene TRBV3-2) and TRBJ2-6, with no clear D. The CDR3 spells CASSPTPKGANVLTF. DNA of the CDR3: TGTGCCAGCAGCCCCACTCCTAAGGGGGCCAACGTCCTGACTTTC.